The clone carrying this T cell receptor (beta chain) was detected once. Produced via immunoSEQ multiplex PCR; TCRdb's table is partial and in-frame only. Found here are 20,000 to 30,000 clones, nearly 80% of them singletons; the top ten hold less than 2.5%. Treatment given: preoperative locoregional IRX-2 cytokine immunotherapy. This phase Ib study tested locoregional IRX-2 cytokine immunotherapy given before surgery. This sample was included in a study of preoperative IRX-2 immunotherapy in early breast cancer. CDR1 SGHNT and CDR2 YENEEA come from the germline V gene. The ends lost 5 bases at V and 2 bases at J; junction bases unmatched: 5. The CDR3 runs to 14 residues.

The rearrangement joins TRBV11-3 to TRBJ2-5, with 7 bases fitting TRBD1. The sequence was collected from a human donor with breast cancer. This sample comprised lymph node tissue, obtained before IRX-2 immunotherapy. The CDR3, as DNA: TGTGCCAGCAGCAGCCGACAGGGTCAAGAGACCCAGTACTTC. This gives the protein CASSSRQGQETQYF.